The rows below give T cell receptor beta chains drawn from one sample of a study of T cells in Graves' hyperthyroidism and ophthalmopathy. TCRdb re-analysed the multiplex PCR reads in MiXCR, keeping a single row per CDR3 protein. This sample carries about 350,000 distinct CDR3 sequences, approximately 15% of them seen once, and the ten largest clones take roughly 24%. The sample comprised blood. These receptors all come from a woman aged 25 to 39 with Graves' hyperthyroidism. Each CDR3 is given with its conserved first and last residue. D genes are given only for firm matches. Some rows have no size entry. The others give once, few or many, or a class for an expanded clone.

D,J,V,size,CDR3,DNA
NA,TRBJ1-1,TRBV18,many,CASSPLQHTEAFF,TGTGCCAGCTCACCACTGCAGCACACTGAAGCTTTCTTT
TRBD1,TRBJ1-1,TRBV10-3,NA,CATTKTGDNTEAFF,TGTGCCACCACGAAGACAGGGGATAACACTGAAGCTTTCTTT
TRBD2,TRBJ2-3,TRBV27,many,CASSTTLQGNSGGTQYF,TGTGCCAGCAGTACAACACTCCAGGGTAATAGCGGGGGTACGCAGTATTTT
NA,TRBJ1-1,TRBV7-2,many,CASSFGARGEAFF,TGTGCCAGCAGCTTTGGGGCCAGGGGTGAAGCTTTCTTT
NA,TRBJ1-1,TRBV5-1,few,CASSAGGRTEAFF,TGCGCCAGCTCCGCCGGGGGGAGGACTGAAGCTTTCTTT
NA,TRBJ2-3,TRBV2,many,CASSEAGGPASTDTQYF,TGTGCCAGCAGTGAAGCAGGGGGTCCTGCTAGCACAGATACGCAGTATTTT
NA,TRBJ2-2,TRBV20-1,few,CSAEGHSNTGELFF,TGCAGTGCTGAGGGACATTCGAACACCGGGGAGCTGTTTTTT
NA,TRBJ2-2,TRBV7-2,many,CASSRDGSGGLTGELFF,TGTGCCAGCAGCAGAGACGGGTCAGGTGGACTCACCGGGGAGCTGTTTTTT
NA,TRBJ1-1,TRBV7-2,many,CASSLGSRGENTEAFF,TGTGCCAGCAGCTTAGGTTCAAGAGGGGAGAACACTGAAGCTTTCTTT
NA,TRBJ2-1,TRBV28,few,CASIGQSSYNEQFF,TGTGCCAGTATCGGACAGAGCTCCTACAATGAGCAGTTCTTC
TRBD1,TRBJ1-5,TRBV28,few,CASRIQGGNRPQHF,TGTGCCAGCAGGATACAGGGGGGCAATCGGCCCCAGCATTTT
NA,TRBJ2-2,TRBV11-2,NA,CASSLDLGKTGELFF,TGTGCCAGCAGCTTAGATCTTGGAAAAACCGGGGAGCTGTTTTTT
NA,TRBJ2-3,TRBV14,NA,CASSPLDRIASTDTQYF,TGTGCCAGCAGCCCCCTCGACAGGATAGCTAGCACAGATACGCAGTATTTT
NA,TRBJ2-7,TRBV7-9,few,CASSLGRGAPSEQYF,TGTGCCAGCAGCTTAGGGAGAGGGGCACCCTCCGAGCAGTACTTC
NA,TRBJ1-5,TRBV20-1,NA,CSAIESNQPQHF,TGCAGTGCTATAGAAAGCAATCAGCCCCAGCATTTT
TRBD2,TRBJ2-7,TRBV6-2/TRBV6-3,few,CASRSGLVEGEQYF,TGTGCCAGCAGATCGGGACTAGTTGAGGGCGAGCAGTACTTC
NA,TRBJ1-5,TRBV20-1,many,CSASSGVDYQPQHF,TGCAGTGCTAGCTCAGGGGTCGACTATCAGCCCCAGCATTTT
TRBD1,TRBJ2-3,TRBV20-1,many,CSLNGQGRGDTQYF,TGCAGCTTGAACGGACAGGGAAGAGGAGATACGCAGTATTTT
TRBD2,TRBJ2-3,TRBV6-1,many,CASRQLAGGGDTQYF,TGTGCCAGCAGACAGCTAGCGGGAGGGGGGGATACGCAGTATTTT
NA,TRBJ2-2,TRBV15,many,CATSTAGSLTGELFF,TGTGCCACCAGCACCGCCGGGAGCCTTACCGGGGAGCTGTTTTTT
NA,TRBJ1-5,TRBV2,many,CASSPDVNQPQHF,TGTGCCAGCAGCCCCGACGTCAATCAGCCCCAGCATTTT
TRBD2,TRBJ2-5,TRBV28,few,CASSQSGTSGETQYF,TGTGCCAGCAGTCAATCCGGGACTAGCGGGGAGACCCAGTACTTC
NA,TRBJ2-6,TRBV18,NA,CASSPRSGANVLTF,TGTGCCAGCTCACCACGATCTGGGGCCAACGTCCTGACTTTC
NA,TRBJ1-1,TRBV7-2,many,CASSPPSNTEAFF,TGTGCCAGCAGCCCCCCGTCGAACACTGAAGCTTTCTTT
NA,TRBJ1-5,TRBV2,many,CASRGRGSNQPQHF,TGTGCCAGCAGGGGCAGGGGAAGCAATCAGCCCCAGCATTTT
NA,TRBJ1-2,TRBV20-1,few,CSARDARSTDNYGYTF,TGCAGTGCTAGAGATGCCCGTTCGACGGATAACTATGGCTACACCTTC
TRBD2,TRBJ2-1,TRBV6-1,many,CASSPSGRFNEQFF,TGTGCCAGCAGCCCAAGCGGGAGGTTCAATGAGCAGTTCTTC
NA,TRBJ2-1,TRBV20-1,NA,CSARPPWPGGPYNEQFF,TGCAGTGCTAGACCTCCCTGGCCGGGGGGCCCCTACAATGAGCAGTTCTTC
TRBD2,TRBJ2-1,TRBV7-8,many,CASSSRVAGGREQFF,TGTGCCAGCAGCTCGCGGGTAGCGGGTGGCCGGGAGCAGTTCTTC
TRBD2,TRBJ2-2,TRBV28,many,CASSFRSGSLGELFF,TGTGCCAGCAGTTTCCGGAGCGGGAGCCTCGGGGAGCTGTTTTTT
TRBD1,TRBJ2-7,TRBV19,NA,CASSRTGTASEQYF,TGTGCCAGTAGTAGGACAGGAACCGCGAGCGAGCAGTACTTC
NA,TRBJ1-3,TRBV18,few,CASSPRELLGGNTIYF,TGTGCCAGCTCACCCCGGGAACTTCTCGGCGGAAACACCATATATTTT
TRBD2,TRBJ2-7,TRBV12-3/TRBV12-4,many,CASSPSGSRYEQYF,TGTGCCAGCAGCCCTAGCGGGAGTCGTTACGAGCAGTACTTC
TRBD2,TRBJ2-1,TRBV11-3,few,CASSPQGLAGYNEQFF,TGTGCCAGCAGCCCCCAGGGACTAGCGGGCTACAATGAGCAGTTCTTC
NA,TRBJ2-5,TRBV12-3/TRBV12-4,many,CASSFRGAGTQYF,TGTGCCAGCAGTTTTCGTGGGGCAGGGACCCAGTACTTC
NA,TRBJ1-1,TRBV6-1,many,CASSVGTWAEAFF,TGTGCCAGCAGTGTCGGGACTTGGGCTGAAGCTTTCTTT
NA,TRBJ1-2,TRBV12-3/TRBV12-4,many,CASSQTPGNYGYTF,TGTGCCAGCAGCCAAACCCCGGGGAACTATGGCTACACCTTC
NA,TRBJ1-3,TRBV4-2,few,CASSQEGGNTIYF,TGTGCCAGCAGCCAAGAAGGAGGGAACACCATATATTTT
NA,TRBJ2-3,TRBV11-2,many,CASAPLSAVSTDTQYF,TGTGCCAGCGCACCTTTATCGGCGGTGTCCACAGATACGCAGTATTTT
NA,TRBJ2-7,TRBV12-3/TRBV12-4,many,CASSPGGGLSYEQYF,TGTGCCAGCAGTCCTGGGGGCGGCCTCTCCTACGAGCAGTACTTC
NA,TRBJ2-6,TRBV6-2/TRBV6-3,NA,CASSYLDSGANVLTF,TGTGCCAGCAGTTACCTAGACTCTGGGGCCAACGTCCTGACTTTC
NA,TRBJ1-5,TRBV6-4,few,CASSQTLDLVGNQPQHF,TGTGCCAGCAGTCAGACCCTCGACCTAGTTGGCAATCAGCCCCAGCATTTT
TRBD2,TRBJ2-7,TRBV28,many,CASRPTGTSVYEQYF,TGTGCCAGCAGACCCACCGGGACTAGCGTCTACGAGCAGTACTTC
NA,TRBJ1-1,TRBV7-2,few,CASSLGPGLETEAFF,TGTGCCAGCAGCTTAGGTCCGGGGTTGGAAACTGAAGCTTTCTTT
TRBD1,TRBJ1-4,TRBV20-1,many,CSARLPGGPEKLFF,TGCAGTGCTAGATTACCAGGGGGCCCTGAAAAACTGTTTTTT
TRBD1,TRBJ2-5,TRBV12-3/TRBV12-4,many,CASSYPGGETQYF,TGTGCCAGCAGCTACCCAGGGGGTGAGACCCAGTACTTC
NA,TRBJ1-4,TRBV6-1,many,CASIRDTKNEKLFF,TGTGCCAGCATTCGGGACACGAAGAATGAAAAACTGTTTTTT
NA,TRBJ2-7,TRBV28,many,CASTQNYEQYF,TGTGCCAGTACACAGAACTACGAGCAGTACTTC
NA,TRBJ2-1,TRBV7-8,NA,CASSPDLTQFYNEQFF,TGTGCCAGCAGCCCCGACCTCACTCAATTCTACAATGAGCAGTTCTTC
NA,TRBJ1-6,TRBV10-3,many,CAIQGGYDSPLHF,TGTGCCATCCAAGGAGGGTACGATTCACCCCTCCACTTT
TRBD2,TRBJ2-1,TRBV24-1,few,CATSDTTSGNEQFF,TGTGCCACCAGTGACACGACTAGCGGGAATGAGCAGTTCTTC
TRBD2,TRBJ2-1,TRBV4-1,NA,CASSQGREGTSGRKEQFF,TGCGCCAGCAGCCAAGGGCGGGAGGGGACTAGCGGGAGAAAGGAGCAGTTCTTC
TRBD2,TRBJ2-2,TRBV9,NA,CASSPRGAGAAGELFF,TGTGCCAGCAGCCCCAGAGGGGCGGGAGCGGCCGGGGAGCTGTTTTTT
NA,TRBJ2-7,TRBV11-2,many,CASGLALSYEQYF,TGTGCCAGCGGGTTAGCGTTATCCTACGAGCAGTACTTC
TRBD2,TRBJ2-1,TRBV18,NA,CASSPLTLAGGPREQFF,TGTGCCAGCTCACCACTTACGCTCGCGGGAGGCCCGCGTGAGCAGTTCTTC
TRBD2,TRBJ2-1,TRBV28,many,CASSFVGGPYEQFF,TGTGCCAGCAGTTTTGTGGGAGGGCCTTATGAGCAGTTCTTC
TRBD2,TRBJ2-7,TRBV7-2,many,CASHGGGRFHEQYF,TGTGCCAGTCACGGCGGGGGGAGGTTCCACGAGCAGTACTTC
NA,TRBJ2-7,TRBV12-3/TRBV12-4,NA,CASSAGGTYEQYF,TGTGCCAGCAGCGCCGGGGGAACCTACGAGCAGTACTTC